Listed here is a single T cell receptor (beta chain). Its antigen is still unknown. These data are taken from a study of cytomegalovirus exposure and HLA in healthy donors. Overall study findings and caveats: As immune exposure information, only CMV serostatus was available.

Germline V lookup: CDR1 SGHDT, CDR2 YYEEEE. The CDR3 spans 11 residues. V trimming: 4 bases; J trimming: 6 bases; junction bases outside the gene matches: 1. The PCR contained 60 Vbeta and 13 Jbeta primers. Using immunoSEQ multiplex PCR, the repertoire was profiled, and TCRdb retains in-frame clones only, with some absent. The sample has 150,000 or so clones, about 75% seen once. This clonotype originated in a male donor in good health and CMV-seronegative. This chain links TRBV5-6 with TRBJ2-7; 7 positions agree with TRBD1. Specimen: PBMCs. CDR3 DNA: TGTGCCAGCAGCGGGACAGTCGAGCAGTACTTC. It encodes CASSGTVEQYF.